The 16 T cell receptor beta chains below were found in one sample sequenced in a study of blood T cell repertoires in COVID-19. The data were produced by immunoSEQ multiplex PCR, yet TCRdb's version contains in-frame clones alone and is incomplete. This table holds 75,000 to 95,000 clones, 87% found once. The sequencing sample was made of peripheral blood. These receptors came from a human donor in a cohort sampled during active COVID-19.

This rearrangement joins TRBV19 to TRBJ1-1; 10 positions match TRBD1. The CDR3 runs to 15 residues. Germline V gene lookup returns CDR1 LNHDA and CDR2 SQIVND (reference sequence). Losses at the gene ends were 6 bases for V and 7 bases for J; bases not matched to a gene: 11. Here the CDR3 reads CASRFSGQGVLEAFF. The DNA of the CDR3 is TGTGCCAGTAGGTTCTCTGGACAGGGGGTGCTTGAAGCTTTCTTT.

The count of this clone is one. CDR3: CASRGSSGLDTQYF. CDR3 DNA: TGTGCCAGTAGGGGGTCTAGCGGGTTAGATACGCAGTATTTT. This chain uses TRBV19 with TRBJ2-3; 8 bases fit TRBD2. Trimming took 6 bases from V and 5 from J; bases not matched to a gene: 7. This CDR3 region has 14 residues. Germline V CDR1 and CDR2: LNHDA, SQIVND (reference sequence).

The gene calls are TRBV29-1 and TRBJ2-1, with 8 nucleotides matching TRBD2. V gave up 0 bases and J gave up 2 bases; unmatched junction bases: 6. The CDR3 covers 16 residues. Per the germline V gene, CDR1 is SQVTM and CDR2 is ANQGSEA. The CDR3 spells CSVEDLTGRAYNEQFF. The CDR3 nucleotides read TGCAGCGTTGAAGATCTTACCGGGAGGGCCTACAATGAGCAGTTCTTC.

This clone is a singleton in its sample. The chain has TRBV10-2 and TRBJ1-4; no clear D gene. Trimming cost V 1 base and J 6 bases, with 15 bases left between them. Germline V gene data show CDR1 as WSHSY and CDR2 as SAAADI. The CDR3 is made up of 16 amino acids. The CDR3 coding sequence is TGCGCCAGCAGTGAGTTTGGGCCGCCGAGGGATGAAAAACTGTTTTTT. Translated, it gives CASSEFGPPRDEKLFF.

The chain couples TRBV7-8 to TRBJ2-7; 13 bases agree with TRBD2. The germline V gene encodes CDR1 SGHVS and CDR2 FQNEAQ. The J segment lost 2 bases and the V segment lost 5 bases, leaving 9 bases of the junction unmatched. This CDR3 spans 17 amino acids. The CDR3 protein is CASSRGTSGTQAYEQYF. CDR3 DNA sequence: TGTGCCAGCAGCCGGGGGACTAGCGGGACCCAGGCCTACGAGCAGTACTTC.

The CDR3 nucleotides are TGTGCCAGCAGCTGGGACAGGGGCCAAACCGGGGAGCTGTTTTTT. It translates to CASSWDRGQTGELFF. The chain recombines TRBV7-2 with TRBJ2-2, with TRBD1 matching 10 bases. CDR3 length: 15 amino acids. The ends lost 4 bases at V and 5 bases at J; junction bases unmatched: 4. Germline V lookup: CDR1 SGHTA, CDR2 FQGNSA.

The chain is built from TRBV7-3 and TRBJ2-3, with TRBD1 as a possible D gene (6 bases). The CDR3 length is 18 residues. Germline V gives CDR1 SGHTA, CDR2 FQGTGA. Trimming left V 2 bases short and J 5 bases short, with 23 bases between. CDR3 protein: CASSLQPLGQGSIDTQYF. The CDR3 DNA is TGTGCCAGCAGCTTACAACCCCTGGGGCAGGGGTCCATAGATACGCAGTATTTT.

V usage is TRBV5-1 and J usage is TRBJ2-1; 10 bases match TRBD1. V lost 4 bases, J lost 9 bases, and 7 bases stayed unmatched. The V gene's germline CDR1 is SGHRS and CDR2 YFSETQ. This CDR3 is 14 amino acids long. The chain's CDR3 is CASSHGTGDSEQFF. In DNA form, the CDR3 reads TGCGCCAGCAGCCACGGGACAGGGGATAGTGAGCAGTTCTTC.

This rearrangement joins TRBV19 to TRBJ1-1; weak D call: TRBD1 (6 bases). CDR3 length: 14 amino acids. CDR1 is LNHDA, CDR2 SQIVND, per germline (reference sequence). V lost 7 bases, J lost 0 bases, and 12 bases lay in between. The CDR3 here is CASTLGHLNTEAFF. The CDR3 region has the DNA TGTGCCAGTACTCTGGGACATTTGAACACTGAAGCTTTCTTT.

J is TRBJ1-6 and V is TRBV28, with TRBD1 identical over 8 bases. Per germline, CDR1 MDHEN and CDR2 SYDVKM. J gave up 8 bases and V 7 bases, and 10 bases lay outside the gene matches. CDR3 length: 15 residues. The CDR3 nucleotides are TGTGCCAGCACCGAAAGGGGGACAGGCGATTCACCCCTCCACTTT. Translated, it gives CASTERGTGDSPLHF.

This clone occurred a few times. The genes are TRBV2 and TRBJ1-1; weak D call: TRBD1 (6 bases). V was trimmed by 2 bases and J by 1 base, leaving 11 bases between them. CDR1 is SNHLY and CDR2 is FYNNEI in the germline V gene. This CDR3 is 15 amino acids long. For the CDR3, the DNA is TGTGCCAGCAGTGAACGGGGGGCGAAGAACACTGAAGCTTTCTTT. This gives the protein CASSERGAKNTEAFF. The full variable domain, completed using reference TRBV2 and TRBJ1-1, is EPEVTQTPSHQVTQMGQEVILRCVPISNHLYFYWYRQILGQKVEFLVSFYNNEISEKSEIFDDQFSVERPDGSNFTLKIRSTKLEDSAMYFCASSERGAKNTEAFFGQGTRLTVV.

The V and J genes are TRBV4-1 and TRBJ2-3; D perhaps matches TRBD1 (6 bases). The CDR3 contains 16 residues. Germline CDR1 and CDR2: MGHRA and YSYEKL. V shed 0 bases and J shed 1 base, with 11 bases lying between them. CDR3 residues: CASSQDPQGRTDTQYF. The CDR3 coding sequence is TGCGCCAGCAGCCAAGACCCACAGGGCCGCACAGATACGCAGTATTTT.

This clone appeared a few times. The chain carries TRBV28 and TRBJ1-1; TRBD1 might be the D (6 bases). Germline V gene sequence: CDR1 MDHEN, CDR2 SYDVKM. CDR3 size: 13 residues. The V and J ends lost 6 bases and 4 bases respectively, with 12 bases between them. In nucleotides, the CDR3 is TGTGCCAGCAGGTCGCAGGGGAGCACTGAAGCTTTCTTT. It is translated as CASRSQGSTEAFF.

In nucleotides, the CDR3 is TGTGCCACCAGTGATACAGGACTACCTTCGGGCGGGGAGCTGTTTTTT. Translation: CATSDTGLPSGGELFF. This chain uses TRBV24-1 with TRBJ2-2; D may be TRBD2 (6 bases). Germline lookup yields CDR1 KGHDR and CDR2 SFDVKD. With 3 bases removed from V and 7 bases from J, the gap between germline ends came to 17 bases. The CDR3 is made up of 16 amino acids.

The genes are TRBV18 and TRBJ1-1, with D perhaps TRBD1 (6 bases). Germline V gene sequence: CDR1 KGHSH, CDR2 LQKENI. The V end was cut by 3 bases, the J end by 1 base, with 12 bases between. CDR3 length: 15 residues. CDR3: CASSPPRTENTEAFF. DNA of the CDR3: TGTGCCAGCTCACCGCCAAGGACAGAGAACACTGAAGCTTTCTTT.

The chain couples TRBV6-5 to TRBJ2-5; 7 nucleotides align to TRBD2. The V and J ends lost 7 bases and 4 bases, in that order; junction bases with no gene match: 9. Germline CDR1 MNHEY, CDR2 SVGAGI. The CDR3 has 14 amino acids. This CDR3 is CASTRYGEGETQYF. The DNA of the CDR3 is TGTGCCAGCACGAGGTACGGGGAGGGAGAGACCCAGTACTTC.